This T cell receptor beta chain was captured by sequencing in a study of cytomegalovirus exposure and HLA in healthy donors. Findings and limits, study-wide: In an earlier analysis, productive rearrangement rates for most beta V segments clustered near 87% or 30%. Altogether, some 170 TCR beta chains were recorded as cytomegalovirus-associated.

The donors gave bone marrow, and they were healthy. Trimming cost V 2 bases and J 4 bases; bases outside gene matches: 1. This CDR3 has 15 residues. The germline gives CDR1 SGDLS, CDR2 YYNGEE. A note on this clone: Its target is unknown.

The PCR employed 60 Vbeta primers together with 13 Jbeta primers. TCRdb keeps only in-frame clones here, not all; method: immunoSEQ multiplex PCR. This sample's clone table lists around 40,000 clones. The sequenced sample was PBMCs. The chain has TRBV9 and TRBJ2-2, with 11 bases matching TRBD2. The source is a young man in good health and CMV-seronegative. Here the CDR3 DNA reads TGTGCCAGCAGCGTTGGACTAGCGGGCACCGGGGAGCTGTTTTTT. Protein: CASSVGLAGTGELFF.